Below, 14 T cell receptor beta chains from the same sample are listed, as sequenced in a study of T-cell reconstitution after alpha-beta-depleted transplantation in children. It was with unique molecular identifiers that the TCRbeta library was prepared. Using its own MiXCR run on the PCR reads, TCRdb lists one record per CDR3 protein. This table holds 200,000 to 250,000 distinct CDR3 sequences, approximately 10% found once. The specimen was PBMCs from the stem cell graft donor, collected from the stem cell graft. These receptors all come from a human donor who donated a stem cell graft to a child with acute lymphoblastic leukemia.

This clonotype showed up just a few times. The V and J genes are TRBV7-9 and TRBJ1-1, with no clear D. Germline CDR1 reads SEHNR; CDR2 reads FQNEAQ (reference sequence). V lost 0 bases, J lost 11 bases, and 13 bases lay in between. The length of the CDR3 is 13 residues. The CDR3, as DNA: TGTGCCAGCAGCTTAGCGGCGGAGGAGTCCGCTTTCTTT. Residues: CASSLAAEESAFF.

This clonotype was detected only a few times. The V call is TRBV20-1, the J call TRBJ2-5; weak D call: TRBD2 (5 bases). V shed 3 bases and J shed 2 bases, with 7 bases lying between them. Germline CDR1 is DFQATT and CDR2 is SNEGSKA (reference sequence). The CDR3 is made up of 12 amino acids. CDR3 sequence reads: CSASLAQETQYF. CDR3 in DNA: TGCAGTGCTAGCCTAGCACAAGAGACCCAGTACTTC.

This clonotype was found a few times. V and J are TRBV2 and TRBJ1-1; TRBD1 aligns across 7 bases. CDR3 length: 14 residues. The V gene end was trimmed by 4 bases and the J gene end by 6 bases; junction bases not matched to a gene: 8. Germline V gives CDR1 SNHLY, CDR2 FYNNEI. CDR3 in amino acids: CASSVKGAVAEAFF. The CDR3 DNA reads as TGTGCCAGCAGTGTAAAGGGGGCGGTCGCTGAAGCTTTCTTT.

This clonotype was found many times. The V call is TRBV12-3 or TRBV12-4, the J call TRBJ2-1; D tentatively fits TRBD1 or TRBD2 (6 bases each). Trimming stripped 7 bases from V and 4 bases from J, with 11 bases between. The CDR3 runs 13 residues. The CDR3 here is CASNRGVYNEQFF. CDR3 nucleotide sequence: TGTGCCAGCAATAGGGGGGTATACAATGAGCAGTTCTTC.

This sequence joins TRBV9 and TRBJ1-2; weak D call: TRBD1 (5 bases). The length of the CDR3 is 18 residues. Trimming took off 5 bases at V and 1 base at J, with 24 bases between the two ends. Germline lookup yields CDR1 SGDLS and CDR2 YYNGEE. In DNA form, the CDR3 reads TGTGCCAGCAGTCATTCGGGGCCCAGGACATCAAATAACTATGGCTACACCTTC. Amino acid sequence: CASSHSGPRTSNNYGYTF. The variable domain in full, with the rest retrieved from reference TRBV9 and TRBJ1-2, is DSGVTQTPKHLITATGQRVTLRCSPRSGDLSVYWYQQSLDQGLQFLIQYYNGEERAKGNILERFSAQQFPDLHSELNLSSLELGDSALYFCASSHSGPRTSNNYGYTFGSGTRLTVV.

The rearrangement uses TRBV6-5 and TRBJ1-1; tentative D call: TRBD1 (5 bases). The CDR3 contains 15 residues. Germline values: CDR1 MNHEY, CDR2 SVGAGI. The V and J ends lost 6 bases and 0 bases respectively, with 14 bases between them. CDR3 protein: CASRRPGRVNTEAFF. The CDR3 DNA reads TGTGCCAGCAGACGTCCAGGGAGGGTGAACACTGAAGCTTTCTTT.

Many counts were recorded for this clonotype. The chain has TRBV29-1 and TRBJ1-2; D gene ambiguous. The CDR3 is 11 amino acids. CDR1 is SQVTM, CDR2 ANQGSEA, per germline. The germline V and J ends were trimmed by 3 bases and 4 bases, with 6 bases remaining between them. The DNA for the CDR3 is TGCAGCGTTGAGTACGTCTATGGCTACACCTTC. It specifies CSVEYVYGYTF.

The rearrangement joins TRBV6-1 to TRBJ1-5; D remains unclear. V was shortened by 2 bases and J by 5 bases, with 13 bases between the two germline ends. CDR1 and CDR2 from the germline V gene are MNHNS and SASEGT. This CDR3 has 15 amino acids. This CDR3 reads CASSEKVRADQPQHF. The DNA for the CDR3 is TGTGCCAGCAGTGAAAAGGTAAGGGCCGATCAGCCCCAGCATTTT.

This clonotype showed up just a few times. CDR3 bases: TGTGCCAGCAGCCAACAGTATACTAACACTGAAGCTTTCTTT. This codes for CASSQQYTNTEAFF. This sequence joins TRBV3-1 and TRBJ1-1, with D uncertain. Germline assignment: CDR1 LGHDT and CDR2 YNNKEL (reference sequence). The CDR3 loop spans 14 amino acids. The V end was cut by 2 bases, the J end by 2 bases, with 9 bases between.

V is TRBV7-2 and J is TRBJ1-3; the D is unclear. Germline lookup yields CDR1 SGHTA and CDR2 FQGNSA. This CDR3 contains 14 residues. V dropped 3 bases and J dropped 4 bases, with 10 bases sitting between them. The CDR3 here is CASSFQTRGNTIYF. The DNA for the CDR3 is TGTGCCAGCAGCTTCCAGACACGGGGAAACACCATATATTTT.

This chain joins TRBV4-3 and TRBJ2-1, with D perhaps matching TRBD2 (5 bases). Germline CDR1 and CDR2: LGHNA and YSLEER. The CDR3 is made up of 14 amino acids. The V end lost 2 bases, the J end lost 8 bases, and 13 bases lay between the germline ends. CDR3 DNA: TGCGCCAGCAGCCAATCACTAGTTAACGATGAGCAGTTCTTC. The encoded protein is CASSQSLVNDEQFF.

This clonotype was seen many times. This chain links TRBV27 with TRBJ2-1, with 8 nucleotides matching TRBD1. From germline, CDR1 is MNHEY and CDR2 SMNVEV (reference sequence). This CDR3 spans 14 amino acids. Losses at the gene ends were 9 bases for V and 7 bases for J; bases not matched to a gene: 11. The CDR3 coding sequence is TGTGCCAGTGGACTGGCAGGGGGCCGGAATGAGCAGTTCTTC. This gives the protein CASGLAGGRNEQFF.

By frequency in the sample, this clonotype is medium-sized (0.01 to 0.1%). The genes are TRBV27 and TRBJ2-7, with 8 positions matching TRBD2. CDR3 length: 13 residues. Trimming took 6 bases from V and 1 from J; bases not matched to a gene: 2. Germline V gene data show CDR1 as MNHEY and CDR2 as SMNVEV (reference sequence). CDR3 sequence reads: CASRVAGSYEQYF. The DNA of the CDR3 is TGTGCCAGCAGGGTAGCGGGGTCCTACGAGCAGTACTTC.

This chain connects TRBV30 to TRBJ2-7, with 8 bases identical to TRBD1. CDR1 and CDR2 (germline): GTSNPN, SVGIG (reference sequence). V gave up 5 bases and J gave up 2 bases; unmatched junction bases: 5. CDR3 length: 13 amino acids. The chain's CDR3 is CAWGTGNTYEQYF. The CDR3, as DNA: TGTGCCTGGGGGACAGGAAACACCTACGAGCAGTACTTC.